This TCR beta chain was recorded in a study of neurological immune-mediated disorders. Each CDR3 protein is one row after TCRdb ran MiXCR on the 5' RACE reads. In the table there are some 65,000 distinct CDR3 sequences, approximately 4.2% of which are singletons. This clonotype has a count of ten or more. Its antigen is undetermined. The study's findings and limits: HTLV-1-associated myelopathy had the most TCR clonal expansion, whereas multiple sclerosis had the least (lower than in healthy controls).

This receptor was taken from a man in his fifties or sixties with multiple sclerosis. The source material was PBMCs.

Here the CDR3 reads CASSQERTSGGRTQYF. CDR3 bases: TGTGCCAGCAGCCAAGAACGGACTAGCGGGGGAAGGACCCAGTACTTC. This chain joins TRBV3-1 and TRBJ2-5; 13 nucleotides align to TRBD2. The V gene's germline CDR1 is LGHDT and CDR2 YNNKEL (reference sequence). CDR3 length: 16 amino acids. V shed 0 bases and J 7 bases; nucleotides not matched to a gene: 5.